The sequence of this TCR beta chain was determined in a study of shared clonotypes between healthy human individuals (dated by TCRdb to the early 2020s). About the full investigation: Three men and a couple of women, aged 18 to 49 years, made up the cohort. Different laboratories and diverse techniques were used to prepare libraries and sequence TCR repertoires, to increase sequencing depth and limit assay-specific biases. Each donor's leukapheresis produced roughly between roughly 0.94 and 9.5 billion PBMCs. Per donor, three plates each were used for CD4 naive and CD4 memory, two for CD8 naive, and one for CD8 memory. Blood TCR repertoires of four to six healthy adults were deeply sequenced to estimate repertoire size and the extent of clonotype sharing between individuals.

Using the deep immunoSEQ assay, multiplex PCR amplified TCR CDR3 regions from genomic DNA. Extracted genomic DNA from each cell subset was spread evenly across all wells of several immunoSEQ 96-well plates, with each plate serving as a replicate. For sorted subsets, each replicate PCR was loaded with roughly 200 ng genomic DNA, equivalent to 25,000 to 35,000 T cell genomes. Purified libraries were measured with a Qubit 3.0 fluorometer, size-checked on a Bioanalyzer 2100, and measured again with the KAPA Library Quantification kit. Every immunoSEQ 96-well plate was sequenced on a dedicated single-read 150-cycle Illumina NextSeq 550 flow cell. Per the authors' processing: The immunoSEQ output contained only junctional sequences without quality scores, so filtering could not match that applied to full-length reads. To assign V/J genes and CDR3, sequences were annotated using PyIR, a Python wrapper for IgBLAST v1.9, with IMGT germline references. Reads were removed for weak V/J assignments (E-value above 1e-6), missing CDR3, stop codons, out-of-frame junctions, or ambiguous translated residues. V3J clonotypes were defined as sequences sharing an identical inferred V gene, J gene, and CDR3 amino acid sequence. To compute the percentage overlap between repertoires, the number of shared unique clonotypes was divided by the size of the smaller repertoire. Richness of each repertoire was evaluated using RTK rarefaction, the Chao1 estimator, and Recon v2.1 estimates of unobserved clonotypes. OLGA was used to compute generation probabilities for all TCRbeta clonotypes that the gDNA method yielded from four donors. TCRdb carries this immuneACCESS record with in-frame sequences only. Its versions omit some clonotypes, under half of them owing to an unresolved V gene in the studies checked, with the rest unexplained. V and J calls and clone size follow that table, whereas D and trimming were derived from the DNA. A total of around 690,000 clones appear in this sample, less than 95% of them only once. The ten largest clones capture 34% of the sample.

In this sample, this clone turned up once. The clone's antigen remains unknown. Base quality data are lacking; no much larger clone is found one base away. The research as a whole found: Based on pairwise subsampling, the degree of clonotype sharing among donors was expected to be affected by sequencing depth. Larger estimated clonotype richness was generally found for naive subsets than for memory subsets. Sharing across several donors was observed for around 5% of naive CD4, under 4% of naive CD8, 2.3% of memory CD4, and around 0.44% of memory CD8 clonotypes. Compared with non-shared clonotypes, the clonotypes found in all four sorted-subset donors had higher generation probabilities. Because the study included only a small number of donors, the genetic and exposure-history diversity represented was limited. Even with the large sequencing depth, rarefaction of the sorted-subset datasets indicated that sequencing was incomplete. Sampling was restricted to blood, and TCR repertoires in tissues likely differ from the TCR repertoires found in blood.

The donors were healthy, HIV-negative adults who had no recently reported acute infections or vaccinations. Every donor was a Caucasian adult residing in Nashville, Tennessee, USA. CD8 memory samples were composed of magnetically selected CD45RO+ cells combined with CCR7-negative CD45RA+ effector memory (TemRA) cells. Blood was collected by leukapheresis, and PBMCs were isolated by Ficoll-Histopaque density gradient centrifugation and then cryopreserved in liquid nitrogen vapor phase. Analytical flow cytometry was used to check the purity and quantity of each magnetically sorted T cell population. Genomic DNA was isolated from each sorted fraction and quantified by UV absorbance on a Nanodrop 2000c. V loses 3 bases at its end and J loses 8 bases; junction bases beyond the gene matches: 3. The germline V gene specifies SNHLY as CDR1 and FYNNEI as CDR2. The CDR3 covers 14 residues, taking in both the cysteine and the phenylalanine. Only the CDR3 DNA stays, 42 bases, in frame from base 1.

The receptor was derived from a man aged 18 to 30 in good health. Some clones in this sample may be carry-over from other donors' samples. The specimen sequenced was memory CD8+ T cells from PBMCs. Interpreted using the paper, the cell subset or site label stands for: CD45RO+ cells pooled with CCR7-negative TemRA cells. The receptor chain draws on TRBV2 and TRBJ1-6, and TRBD1 matches 8 of the central bases. The nucleotides read TGTGCCAGCAGTGAGGGGACAGGACATTCACCCCTCCACTTT. This is translated as CASSEGTGHSPLHF.